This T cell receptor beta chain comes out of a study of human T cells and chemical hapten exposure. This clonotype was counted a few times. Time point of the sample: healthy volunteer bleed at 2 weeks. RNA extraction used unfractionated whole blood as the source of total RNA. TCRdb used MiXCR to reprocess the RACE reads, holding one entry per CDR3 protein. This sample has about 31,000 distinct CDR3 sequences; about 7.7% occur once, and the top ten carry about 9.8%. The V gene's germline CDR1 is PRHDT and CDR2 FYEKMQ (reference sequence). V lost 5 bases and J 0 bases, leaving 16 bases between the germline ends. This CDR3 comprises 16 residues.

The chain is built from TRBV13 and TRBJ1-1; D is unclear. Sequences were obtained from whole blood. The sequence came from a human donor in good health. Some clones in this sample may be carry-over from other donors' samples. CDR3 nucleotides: TGTGCCAGCAGCCGGAAGCCGGCGACCGTGAACACTGAAGCTTTCTTT. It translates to CASSRKPATVNTEAFF.